The rows below give T cell receptor beta chains drawn from one sample of a study of T cells after yellow fever vaccination. TCRdb reprocessed the 5' RACE reads via MiXCR and lists one record per CDR3 protein. The table records approximately 580,000 distinct CDR3 sequences, roughly 17% of them present only once. The source was PBMCs, collected less than 6 days after the first yellow fever vaccination. These receptor sequences come from a man younger than 35 who received the YFV17D yellow fever vaccine. Each CDR3 is given with its conserved first and last residue. D genes are given only for firm matches.

CDR3 protein,D gene,J gene,V gene
CSAGLFTDTQYF,NA,TRBJ2-3,TRBV20-1
CASSPPGTETSSGANVLTF,NA,TRBJ2-6,TRBV4-2
CASNSDSLNTEAFF,NA,TRBJ1-1,TRBV2
CASSLYYNNQPQHF,NA,TRBJ1-5,TRBV7-2
CSVAGAEGYEQYF,NA,TRBJ2-7,TRBV29-1
CASSQDTSGGRNQPQHF,TRBD1,TRBJ1-5,TRBV4-1
CASSPPGSVTGETQYF,NA,TRBJ2-5,TRBV18
CRGGDPLDMGNEQFF,TRBD2,TRBJ2-1,TRBV29-1
CAIRSSGGAYTGELFF,TRBD2,TRBJ2-2,TRBV10-3
CAWSWADYEQYF,NA,TRBJ2-7,TRBV30
CSAIGTAPYEQYF,TRBD1,TRBJ2-7,TRBV20-1
CSAPDRGSPQYF,NA,TRBJ2-3,TRBV20-1
CASSVDGTGRVDF,TRBD1,TRBJ1-6,TRBV9
CASSFPGADYNTGELFF,NA,TRBJ2-2,TRBV6-5
CASTTGTAMGTGELFF,TRBD1,TRBJ2-2,TRBV25-1
CASSPTTGDAEAFF,TRBD1,TRBJ1-1,TRBV18
CASSLGRLPETQYF,NA,TRBJ2-5,TRBV7-2
CATSRVRTAETQYF,NA,TRBJ2-5,TRBV15
CAWSTYNEQFF,NA,TRBJ2-1,TRBV28
CASSLKTLNYGYTF,NA,TRBJ1-2,TRBV7-2
CASSYSRARGETQYF,NA,TRBJ2-5,TRBV6-5
CSASGGGHPSTDTQYF,NA,TRBJ2-3,TRBV20-1
CASGPRRGVETQYF,NA,TRBJ2-5,TRBV19
CASSPREGGRRYNEQFF,NA,TRBJ2-1,TRBV7-9
CASMEGSSGANVLTF,NA,TRBJ2-6,TRBV6-1
CSARLAPTDTQYF,TRBD2,TRBJ2-3,TRBV20-1
CATGTGIQETQYF,TRBD1,TRBJ2-5,TRBV5-1
CASSISGAVDTQYF,TRBD2,TRBJ2-3,TRBV5-5
CASSPRHRAEEQYF,NA,TRBJ2-7,TRBV7-9
CASSPDHSDEQFF,NA,TRBJ2-1,TRBV7-7
CAARRTYNEKLFF,NA,TRBJ1-4,TRBV10-3
CSVEPKGLQETQYF,NA,TRBJ2-5,TRBV29-1
CASSLAITGRAYEQYF,TRBD2,TRBJ2-7,TRBV5-1
CASGPTRNTIYF,NA,TRBJ1-3,TRBV12-3/TRBV12-4
CASSYRPGQGDEKLFF,TRBD1,TRBJ1-4,TRBV6-5
CASSSGTGPYTEAFF,TRBD1,TRBJ1-1,TRBV7-2
CAISEPRSEINNSPLHF,NA,TRBJ1-6,TRBV10-3
CASSPGSLRPGANVLTF,NA,TRBJ2-6,TRBV6-1
CASSLDRQGGGNEQFF,NA,TRBJ2-1,TRBV11-2
CASIWTAKGGYTF,NA,TRBJ1-2,TRBV2
CAISQTGGTDTQYF,TRBD2,TRBJ2-3,TRBV10-3
CASSQAPGTGYEQYF,TRBD1,TRBJ2-7,TRBV4-1
CASSQDRSDTQYF,TRBD1,TRBJ2-3,TRBV5-1
CASSQVSLTQYF,NA,TRBJ2-3,TRBV14
CASSQGSSLNTGELFF,NA,TRBJ2-2,TRBV4-3
CSAQRGTPDEQFF,NA,TRBJ2-1,TRBV20-1
CASSVVPDNYEQYF,NA,TRBJ2-7,TRBV9
CASSPIVGGRTDTQYF,NA,TRBJ2-3,TRBV7-2
CASRVDRGVGELFF,TRBD1,TRBJ2-2,TRBV5-5
CASSRFTGTPYNEQFF,NA,TRBJ2-1,TRBV7-7
CASSEGHPHREQYF,NA,TRBJ2-7,TRBV18
CSVVGGRGGTDTQYF,NA,TRBJ2-3,TRBV29-1
CARGKRSYEQYF,NA,TRBJ2-7,TRBV2
CASSYSYEGQLFF,NA,TRBJ1-4,TRBV6-5
CASSLGLALGNEQFF,TRBD2,TRBJ2-1,TRBV5-1
CASSPTRLLDGANVLTF,NA,TRBJ2-6,TRBV4-3
CASSPRQWAIRQRTSYEQYF,NA,TRBJ2-7,TRBV21-1
CASSQSGGSYNEQFF,NA,TRBJ2-1,TRBV18
CAISDTMPSRQAAEQYF,NA,TRBJ2-7,TRBV10-3
CASSPKSGGAFSYNEQFF,TRBD2,TRBJ2-1,TRBV11-1